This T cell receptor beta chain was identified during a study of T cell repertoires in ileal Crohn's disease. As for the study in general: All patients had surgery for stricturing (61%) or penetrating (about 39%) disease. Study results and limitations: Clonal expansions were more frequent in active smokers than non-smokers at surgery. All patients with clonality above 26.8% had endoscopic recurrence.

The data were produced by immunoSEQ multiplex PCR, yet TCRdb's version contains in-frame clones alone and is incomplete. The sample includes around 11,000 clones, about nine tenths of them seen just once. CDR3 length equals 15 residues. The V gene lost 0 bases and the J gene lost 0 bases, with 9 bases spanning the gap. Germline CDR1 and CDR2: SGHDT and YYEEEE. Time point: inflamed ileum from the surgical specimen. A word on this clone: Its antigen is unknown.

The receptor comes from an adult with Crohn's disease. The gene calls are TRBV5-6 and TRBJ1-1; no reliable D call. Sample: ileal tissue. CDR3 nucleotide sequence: TGTGCCAGCAGCTTGGAGGGCAGGATGAACACTGAAGCTTTCTTT. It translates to CASSLEGRMNTEAFF.